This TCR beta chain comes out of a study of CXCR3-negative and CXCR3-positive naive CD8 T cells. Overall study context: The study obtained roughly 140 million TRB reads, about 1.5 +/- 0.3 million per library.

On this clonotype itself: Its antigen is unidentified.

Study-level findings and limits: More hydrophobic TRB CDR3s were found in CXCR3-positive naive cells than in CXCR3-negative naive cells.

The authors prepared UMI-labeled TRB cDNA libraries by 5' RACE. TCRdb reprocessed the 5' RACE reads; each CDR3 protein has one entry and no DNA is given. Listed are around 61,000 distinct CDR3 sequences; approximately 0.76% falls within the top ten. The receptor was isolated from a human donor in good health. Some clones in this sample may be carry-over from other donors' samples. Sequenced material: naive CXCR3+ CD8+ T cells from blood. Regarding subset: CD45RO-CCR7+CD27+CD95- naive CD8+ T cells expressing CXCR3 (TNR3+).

The CDR3 here is CASSLLPDSYNEQFF. The chain links TRBV28 to TRBJ2-1. Germline CDR1 MDHEN, CDR2 SYDVKM. The CDR3 spans 15 residues.